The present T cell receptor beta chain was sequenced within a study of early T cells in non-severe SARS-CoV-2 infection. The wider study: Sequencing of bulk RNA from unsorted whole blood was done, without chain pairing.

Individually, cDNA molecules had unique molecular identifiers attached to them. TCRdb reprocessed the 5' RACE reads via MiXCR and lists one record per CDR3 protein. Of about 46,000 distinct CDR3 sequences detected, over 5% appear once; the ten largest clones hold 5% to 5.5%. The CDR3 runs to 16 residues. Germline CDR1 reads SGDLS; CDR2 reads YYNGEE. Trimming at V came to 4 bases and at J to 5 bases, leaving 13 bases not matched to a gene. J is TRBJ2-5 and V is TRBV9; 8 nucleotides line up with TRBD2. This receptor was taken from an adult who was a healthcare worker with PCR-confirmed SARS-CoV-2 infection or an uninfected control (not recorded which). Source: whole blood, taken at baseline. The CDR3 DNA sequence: TGTGCCAGCAGCCTCCTTGGCGGGGGGCTGGGTGAGACCCAGTACTTC. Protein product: CASSLLGGGLGETQYF.